This T cell receptor beta chain was obtained from a study of cytomegalovirus exposure and HLA in healthy donors. V lost 4 bases to trimming and J lost 0 bases, with 17 bases between them. Germline V gives CDR1 SGHNT, CDR2 YYREEE (reference sequence). The CDR3 sequence is 17 residues long. Study-level points and caveats: First-cohort TCR clusters tended to co-occur in the 120 or so validation repertoires, a later analysis found. Researchers counted 150 to 200 TCR beta chains as cytomegalovirus-associated. Whilst most TCR sequences proved rare, a subset of public TCRs occurred across many donors. Using the classifier, cytomegalovirus status was reportedly diagnosed with high specificity and sensitivity.

TCRdb keeps only in-frame clones here, not all; method: immunoSEQ multiplex PCR. The profile shows roughly 150,000 clones, roughly nine tenths of them singletons. Remarks on this clone: The antigen remains unidentified.

The origin of this receptor is a man between 18 and 35 years old in good health and CMV-seronegative. The rearrangement links TRBV5-4 to TRBJ1-3; no definite D call. The specimen sequenced was PBMCs. The CDR3, as DNA: TGTGCCAGCAGCCCGTTTCAGGCTGCGAACTCTGGAAACACCATATATTTT. Protein sequence: CASSPFQAANSGNTIYF.